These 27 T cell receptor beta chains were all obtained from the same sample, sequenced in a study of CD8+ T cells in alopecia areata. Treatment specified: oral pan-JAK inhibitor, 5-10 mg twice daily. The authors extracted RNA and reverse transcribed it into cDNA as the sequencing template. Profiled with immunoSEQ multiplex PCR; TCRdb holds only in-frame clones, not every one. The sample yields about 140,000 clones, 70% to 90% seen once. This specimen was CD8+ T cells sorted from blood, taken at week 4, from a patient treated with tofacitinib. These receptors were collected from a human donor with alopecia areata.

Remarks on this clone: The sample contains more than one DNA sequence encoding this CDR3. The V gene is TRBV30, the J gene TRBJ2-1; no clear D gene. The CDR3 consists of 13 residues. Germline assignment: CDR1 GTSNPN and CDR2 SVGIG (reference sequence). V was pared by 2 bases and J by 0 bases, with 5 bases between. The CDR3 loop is CAWSLSSYNEQFF. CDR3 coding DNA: TGTGCCTGGAGTCTAAGCTCCTACAATGAGCAGTTCTTC.

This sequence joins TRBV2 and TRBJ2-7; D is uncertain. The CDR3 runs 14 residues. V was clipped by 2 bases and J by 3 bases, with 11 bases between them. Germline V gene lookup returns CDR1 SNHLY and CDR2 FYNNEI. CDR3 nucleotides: TGTGCCAGCAGTGAAATATCGACGGACTACGAGCAGTACTTC. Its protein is CASSEISTDYEQYF.

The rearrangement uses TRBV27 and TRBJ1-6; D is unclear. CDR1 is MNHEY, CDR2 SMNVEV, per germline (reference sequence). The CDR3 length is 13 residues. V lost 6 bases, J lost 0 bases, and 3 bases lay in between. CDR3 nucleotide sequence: TGTGCCAGCAGGGACTCCTATAATTCACCCCTCCACTTT. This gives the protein CASRDSYNSPLHF.

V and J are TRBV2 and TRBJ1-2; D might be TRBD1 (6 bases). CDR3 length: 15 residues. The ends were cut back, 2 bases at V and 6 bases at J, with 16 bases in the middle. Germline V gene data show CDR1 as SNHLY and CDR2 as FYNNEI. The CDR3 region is CASSERQALVDGYTF. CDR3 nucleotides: TGTGCCAGCAGTGAACGACAGGCCTTAGTCGATGGCTACACCTTC.

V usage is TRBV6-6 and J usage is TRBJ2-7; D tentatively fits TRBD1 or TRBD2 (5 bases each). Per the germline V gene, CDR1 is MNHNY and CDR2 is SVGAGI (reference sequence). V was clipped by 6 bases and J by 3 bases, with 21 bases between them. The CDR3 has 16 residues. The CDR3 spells CASRSDRDGEFYEQYF. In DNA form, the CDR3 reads TGTGCCAGCAGATCGGACCGGGACGGTGAGTTCTACGAGCAGTACTTC.

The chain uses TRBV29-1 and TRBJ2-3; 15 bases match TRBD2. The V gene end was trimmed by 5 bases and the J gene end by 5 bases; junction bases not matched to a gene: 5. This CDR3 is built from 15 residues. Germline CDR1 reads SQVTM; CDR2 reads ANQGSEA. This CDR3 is CSVLGLAGGGDTQYF. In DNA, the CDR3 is TGCAGCGTTCTAGGACTAGCGGGAGGGGGAGATACGCAGTATTTT.

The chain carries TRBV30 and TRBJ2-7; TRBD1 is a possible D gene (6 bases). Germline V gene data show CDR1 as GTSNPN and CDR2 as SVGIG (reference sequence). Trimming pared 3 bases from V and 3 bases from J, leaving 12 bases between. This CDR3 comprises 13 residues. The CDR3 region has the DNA TGTGCCTGGAGCCTCGGGACAAACTACGAGCAGTACTTC. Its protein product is CAWSLGTNYEQYF.

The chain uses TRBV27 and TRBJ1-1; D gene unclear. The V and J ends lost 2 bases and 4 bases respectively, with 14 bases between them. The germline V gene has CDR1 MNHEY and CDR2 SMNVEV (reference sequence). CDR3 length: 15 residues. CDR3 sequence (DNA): TGTGCCAGCAGTTTAGGGCCGTCTCTGGCCACTGAAGCTTTCTTT. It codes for CASSLGPSLATEAFF.

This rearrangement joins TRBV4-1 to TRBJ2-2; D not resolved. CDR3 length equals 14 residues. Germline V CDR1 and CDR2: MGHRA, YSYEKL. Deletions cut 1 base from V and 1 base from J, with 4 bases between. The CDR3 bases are TGCGCCAGCAGCCAAGGTCAGAACACCGGGGAGCTGTTTTTT. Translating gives CASSQGQNTGELFF.

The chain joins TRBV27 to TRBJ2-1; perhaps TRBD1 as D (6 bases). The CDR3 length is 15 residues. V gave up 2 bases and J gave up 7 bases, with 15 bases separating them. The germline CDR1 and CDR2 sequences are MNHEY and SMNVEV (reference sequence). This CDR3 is CASSLNTGSSNEQFF. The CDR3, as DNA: TGTGCCAGCAGTTTAAACACAGGGTCTAGTAATGAGCAGTTCTTC.

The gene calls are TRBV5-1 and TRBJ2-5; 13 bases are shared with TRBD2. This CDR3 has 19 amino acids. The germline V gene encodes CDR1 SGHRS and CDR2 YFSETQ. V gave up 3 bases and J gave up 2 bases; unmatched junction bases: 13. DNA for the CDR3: TGCGCCAGCAGCTGGACGAATGGGACTAGCGGGACTTTACAAGAGACCCAGTACTTC. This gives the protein CASSWTNGTSGTLQETQYF.

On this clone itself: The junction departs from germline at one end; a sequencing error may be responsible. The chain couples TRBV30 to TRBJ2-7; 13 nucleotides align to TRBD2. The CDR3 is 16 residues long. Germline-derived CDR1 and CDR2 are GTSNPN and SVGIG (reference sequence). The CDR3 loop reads CAWSGGIGTSGNEEYF. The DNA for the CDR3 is TGTGCCTGGAGTGGGGGTATCGGGACTAGCGGGAACGAGGAGTACTTC.

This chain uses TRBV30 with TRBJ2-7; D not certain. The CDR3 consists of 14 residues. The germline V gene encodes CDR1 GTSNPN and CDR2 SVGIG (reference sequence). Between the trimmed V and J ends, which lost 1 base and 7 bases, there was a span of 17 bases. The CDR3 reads CAWSEGIGIGEQYF. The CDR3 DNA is TGTGCCTGGAGTGAAGGTATTGGGATTGGGGAGCAGTACTTC.

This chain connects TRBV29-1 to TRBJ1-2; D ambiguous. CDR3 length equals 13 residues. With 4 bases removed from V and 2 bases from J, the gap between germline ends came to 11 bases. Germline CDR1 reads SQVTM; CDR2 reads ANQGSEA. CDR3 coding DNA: TGCAGCGTTGGGCCGGACCGGAACTATGGCTACACCTTC. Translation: CSVGPDRNYGYTF.

The CDR3 sequence is CASSPPDTGELFF. The DNA of the CDR3 is TGTGCCAGCAGTCCCCCGGACACCGGGGAGCTGTTTTTT. This chain uses TRBV5-6 with TRBJ2-2; D is unresolved. V gave up 5 bases and J gave up 3 bases, with 8 bases separating them. The CDR3 has 13 amino acids. The germline gives CDR1 SGHDT, CDR2 YYEEEE.

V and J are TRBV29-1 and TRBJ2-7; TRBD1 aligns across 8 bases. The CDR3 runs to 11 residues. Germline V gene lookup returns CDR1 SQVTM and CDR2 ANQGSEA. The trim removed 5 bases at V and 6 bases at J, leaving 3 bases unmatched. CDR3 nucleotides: TGCAGCGTTTTGACAGGGGTCGAGCAGTACTTC. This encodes CSVLTGVEQYF.

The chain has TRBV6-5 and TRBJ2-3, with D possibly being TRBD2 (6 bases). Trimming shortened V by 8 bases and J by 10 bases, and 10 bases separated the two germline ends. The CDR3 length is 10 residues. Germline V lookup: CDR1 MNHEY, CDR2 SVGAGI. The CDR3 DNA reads TGTGCCAGCGGCGGGATACCGCAGTATTTT. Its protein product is CASGGIPQYF.

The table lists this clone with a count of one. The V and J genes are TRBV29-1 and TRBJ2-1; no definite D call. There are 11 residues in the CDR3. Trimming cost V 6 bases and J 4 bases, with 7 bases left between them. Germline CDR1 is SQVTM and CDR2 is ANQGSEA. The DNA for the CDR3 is TGCAGCGTCACAGAGTACAATGAGCAGTTCTTC. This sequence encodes CSVTEYNEQFF.

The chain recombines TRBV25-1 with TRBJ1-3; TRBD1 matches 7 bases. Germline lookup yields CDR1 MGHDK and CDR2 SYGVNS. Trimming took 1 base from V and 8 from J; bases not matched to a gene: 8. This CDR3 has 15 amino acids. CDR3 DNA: TGTGCCAGCAGTGAATTGACGGCAGGGGGAGACACCATATATTTT. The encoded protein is CASSELTAGGDTIYF.

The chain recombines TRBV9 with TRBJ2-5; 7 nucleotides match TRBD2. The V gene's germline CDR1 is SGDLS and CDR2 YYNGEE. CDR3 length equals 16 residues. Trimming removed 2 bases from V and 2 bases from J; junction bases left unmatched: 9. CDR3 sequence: CASSVWAGDGQETQYF. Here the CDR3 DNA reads TGTGCCAGCAGCGTGTGGGCGGGAGATGGGCAAGAGACCCAGTACTTC.

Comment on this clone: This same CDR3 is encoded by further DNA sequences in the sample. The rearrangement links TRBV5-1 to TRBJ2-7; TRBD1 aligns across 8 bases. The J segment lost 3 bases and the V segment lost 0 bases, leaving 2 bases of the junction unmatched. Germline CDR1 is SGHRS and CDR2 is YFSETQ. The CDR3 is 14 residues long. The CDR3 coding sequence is TGCGCCAGCAGCTTGGTGACAGGGGACTACGAGCAGTACTTC. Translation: CASSLVTGDYEQYF.

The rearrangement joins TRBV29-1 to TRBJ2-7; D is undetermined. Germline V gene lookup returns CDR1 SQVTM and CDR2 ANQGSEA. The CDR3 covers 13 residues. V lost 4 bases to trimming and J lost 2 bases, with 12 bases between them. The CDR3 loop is CSVAGRTAYEQYF. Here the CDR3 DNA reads TGCAGCGTTGCGGGCAGGACCGCCTACGAGCAGTACTTC.

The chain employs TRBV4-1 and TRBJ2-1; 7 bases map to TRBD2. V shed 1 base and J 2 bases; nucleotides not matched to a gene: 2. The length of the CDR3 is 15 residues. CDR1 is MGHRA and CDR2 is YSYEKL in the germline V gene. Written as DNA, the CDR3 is TGCGCCAGCAGCCAAGTAGCGGGCGCCTACAATGAGCAGTTCTTC. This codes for CASSQVAGAYNEQFF.

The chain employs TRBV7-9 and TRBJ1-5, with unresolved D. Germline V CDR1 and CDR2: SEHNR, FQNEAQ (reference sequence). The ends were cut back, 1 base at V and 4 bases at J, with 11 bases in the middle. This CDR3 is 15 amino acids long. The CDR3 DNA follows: TGTGCCAGCAGCTTAGGTGGCAGGAAGAATCAGCCCCAGCATTTT. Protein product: CASSLGGRKNQPQHF.

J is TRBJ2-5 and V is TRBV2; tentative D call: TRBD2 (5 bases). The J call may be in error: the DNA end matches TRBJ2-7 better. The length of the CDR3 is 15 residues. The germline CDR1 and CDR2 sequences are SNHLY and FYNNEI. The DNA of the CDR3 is TGTGCCAGCAGTGTAGGCCAAACGGGGTTGAACGAGCAGTACTTC. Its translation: CASSVGQTGLNEQYF.

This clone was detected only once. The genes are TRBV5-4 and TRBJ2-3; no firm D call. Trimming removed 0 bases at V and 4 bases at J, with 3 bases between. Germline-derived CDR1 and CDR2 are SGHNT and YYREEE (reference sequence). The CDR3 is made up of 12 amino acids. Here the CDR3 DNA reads TGTGCCAGCAGCTTGGTCTCAGATACGCAGTATTTT. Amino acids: CASSLVSDTQYF.

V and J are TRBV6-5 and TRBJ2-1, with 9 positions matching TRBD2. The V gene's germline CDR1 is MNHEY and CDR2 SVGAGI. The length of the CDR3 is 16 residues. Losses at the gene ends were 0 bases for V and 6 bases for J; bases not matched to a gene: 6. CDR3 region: CASSYSGREGRNEQFF. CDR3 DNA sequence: TGTGCCAGCAGTTACTCGGGGCGGGAGGGCCGCAATGAGCAGTTCTTC.